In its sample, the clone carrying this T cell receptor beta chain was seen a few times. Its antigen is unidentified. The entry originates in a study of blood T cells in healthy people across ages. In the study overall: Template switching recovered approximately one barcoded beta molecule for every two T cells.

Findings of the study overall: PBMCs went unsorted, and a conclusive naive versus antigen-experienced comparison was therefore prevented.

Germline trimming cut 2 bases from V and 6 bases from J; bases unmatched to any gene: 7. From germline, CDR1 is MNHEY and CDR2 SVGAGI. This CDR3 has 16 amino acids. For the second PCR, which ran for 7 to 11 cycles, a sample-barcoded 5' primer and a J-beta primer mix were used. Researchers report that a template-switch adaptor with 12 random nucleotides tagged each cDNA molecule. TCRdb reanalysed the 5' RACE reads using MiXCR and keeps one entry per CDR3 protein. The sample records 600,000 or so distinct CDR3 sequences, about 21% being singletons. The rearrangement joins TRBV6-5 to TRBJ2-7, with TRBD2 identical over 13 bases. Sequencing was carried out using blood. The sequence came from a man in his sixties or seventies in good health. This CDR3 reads CASSYRGTSGNVEQYF. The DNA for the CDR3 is TGTGCCAGCAGTTACAGGGGGACTAGCGGGAATGTCGAGCAGTACTTC.